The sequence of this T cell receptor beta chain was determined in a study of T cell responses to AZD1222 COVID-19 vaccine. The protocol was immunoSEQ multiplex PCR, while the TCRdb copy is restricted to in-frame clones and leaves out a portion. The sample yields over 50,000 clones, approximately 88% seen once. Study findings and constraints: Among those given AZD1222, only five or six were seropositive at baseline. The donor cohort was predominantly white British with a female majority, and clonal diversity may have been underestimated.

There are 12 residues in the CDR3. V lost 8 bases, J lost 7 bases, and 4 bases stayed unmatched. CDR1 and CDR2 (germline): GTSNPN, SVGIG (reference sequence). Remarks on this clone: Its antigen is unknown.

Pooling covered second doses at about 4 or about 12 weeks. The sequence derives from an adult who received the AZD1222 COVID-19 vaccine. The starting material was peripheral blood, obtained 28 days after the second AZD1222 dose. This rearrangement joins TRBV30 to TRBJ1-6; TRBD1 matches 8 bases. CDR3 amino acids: CAGQGRNSPLHF. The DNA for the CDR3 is TGTGCCGGACAGGGTCGGAATTCACCCCTCCACTTT.